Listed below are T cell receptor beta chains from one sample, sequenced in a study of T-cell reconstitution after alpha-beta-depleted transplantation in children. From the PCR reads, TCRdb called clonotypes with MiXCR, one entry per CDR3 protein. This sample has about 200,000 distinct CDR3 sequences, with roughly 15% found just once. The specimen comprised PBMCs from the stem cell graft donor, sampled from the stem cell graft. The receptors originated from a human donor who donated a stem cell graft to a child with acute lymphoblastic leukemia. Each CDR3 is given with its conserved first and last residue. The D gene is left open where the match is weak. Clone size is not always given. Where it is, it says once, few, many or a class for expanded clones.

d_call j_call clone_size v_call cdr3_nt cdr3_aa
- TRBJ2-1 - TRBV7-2 TGTGCCAGCAGCTCCCAGGGGGGTACCAGGGAGCAGTTCTTC CASSSQGGTREQFF
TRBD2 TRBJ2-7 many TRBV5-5 TGTGCCAGCAGCTTTAGGACTAGCGGGACTGGCGAGCAGTACTTC CASSFRTSGTGEQYF
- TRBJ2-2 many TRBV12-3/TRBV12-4 TGTGCCAGCAGTACCCAGGGCACCGGGGAGCTGTTTTTT CASSTQGTGELFF
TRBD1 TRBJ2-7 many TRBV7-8 TGTGCCAGCAGCCAGGGACAGGGGGCGCGAGAGCAGTACTTC CASSQGQGAREQYF
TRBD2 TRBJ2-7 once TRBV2 TGTGCCAGCAGTGAAAGAGCGGGGCTTACCTACGAGCAGTACTTC CASSERAGLTYEQYF
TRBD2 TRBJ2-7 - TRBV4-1 TGCGCCAGCAGCCAAGATGGCCGACTAGCGGGATGGACCTACGAGCAGTACTTC CASSQDGRLAGWTYEQYF
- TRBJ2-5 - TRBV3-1 TGTGCCAGCAGCCAAGATACAGGGTTGCAAGAGACCCAGTACTTC CASSQDTGLQETQYF
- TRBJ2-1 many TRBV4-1 TGCGCCAGCAGCCAAGTGGCCCCGGGCAGGGGCAGCTACAATGAGCAGTTCTTC CASSQVAPGRGSYNEQFF
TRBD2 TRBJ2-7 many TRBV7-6 TGTGCCAGCAGCCCCGGGACTAGCGGGAGGCAGTACTTC CASSPGTSGRQYF
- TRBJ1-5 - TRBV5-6 TGTGCCAGCAGCCTCGGCGTCTCGTACACCAATCAGCCCCAGCATTTT CASSLGVSYTNQPQHF
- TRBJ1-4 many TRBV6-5 TGTGCCAGCAGTTCCACTAATGAAAAACTGTTTTTT CASSSTNEKLFF
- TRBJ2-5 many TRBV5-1 TGCGCCAGCAGCCCGGAACTAGTGGGTTCGGAGACCCAGTACTTC CASSPELVGSETQYF
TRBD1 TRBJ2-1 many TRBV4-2 TGTGCCAGCAGCCTAGGACAGGGGGGCTACAATGAGCAGTTCTTC CASSLGQGGYNEQFF
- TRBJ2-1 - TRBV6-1 TGTGCCAGCAGTCCCTCCCCTCGAGAGCCCTACAATGAGCAGTTCTTC CASSPSPREPYNEQFF
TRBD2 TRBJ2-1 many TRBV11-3 TGTGCCAGCAGCCCTAGAGGCGGGAGGAATGCGAATGAGCAGTTCTTC CASSPRGGRNANEQFF
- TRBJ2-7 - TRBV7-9 TGTGCCAGCAGCTTAGTAGGGGGACCTACCTACGAGCAGTACTTC CASSLVGGPTYEQYF
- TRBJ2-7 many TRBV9 TGTGCCAGCAGCGTAGAATCGGGCTACGAGCAGTACTTC CASSVESGYEQYF
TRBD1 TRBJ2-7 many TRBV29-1 TGCAGCGGGGGACAGGGTCCTCCATACGAGCAGTACTTC CSGGQGPPYEQYF
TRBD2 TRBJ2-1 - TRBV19 TGTGCCAGTACCGCTAGCGGGGGCTATGAGCAGTTCTTC CASTASGGYEQFF
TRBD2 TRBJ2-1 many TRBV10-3 TGTGCCATCAGTCAACTAGCGGGAGGCGAGAATGAGCAGTTCTTC CAISQLAGGENEQFF
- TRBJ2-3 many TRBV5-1 TGCGCCAGCAGCCCCGGCACAGATACGCAGTATTTT CASSPGTDTQYF
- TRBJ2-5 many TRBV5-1 TGCGCCAGCAGCTTGGGGGTACAAGGTGTGACCCAGTACTTC CASSLGVQGVTQYF
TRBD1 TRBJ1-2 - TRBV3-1 TGTGCCAGCAGCCTGGGACAGGGGGGCACAGGCTACACCTTC CASSLGQGGTGYTF
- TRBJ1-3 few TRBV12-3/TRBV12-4 TGTGCCAGCAGTTCCAACCCTGGGGACACCATATATTTT CASSSNPGDTIYF
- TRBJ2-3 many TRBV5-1 TGCGCCAGCAACCCCGGAGGGGGGCGCACAGATACGCAGTATTTT CASNPGGGRTDTQYF
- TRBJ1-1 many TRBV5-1 TGCGCCAGCAGCTTGGATACGAGGGTTGAAGCTTTCTTT CASSLDTRVEAFF
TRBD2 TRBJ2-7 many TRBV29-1 TGCAGCGTTGAAGGGACTAGCTACGAGCAGTACTTC CSVEGTSYEQYF
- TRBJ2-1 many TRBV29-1 TGCAGCGTTGTGAGGACATCGGCTAGGGAGCAGTTCTTC CSVVRTSAREQFF
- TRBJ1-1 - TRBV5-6 TGTGCCAGCACTCCTAGGTGGCAGGCCGGGCGTGAGAACACTGAAGCTTTCTTT CASTPRWQAGRENTEAFF
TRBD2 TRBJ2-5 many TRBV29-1 TGCAGCGTTGATCCCGGGACTAGCGGAAAAGAGACCCAGTACTTC CSVDPGTSGKETQYF
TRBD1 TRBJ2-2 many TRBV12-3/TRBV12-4 TGTGCCAGCAGTTTACCATGGGACAGAGGGACCGGGGAGCTGTTTTTT CASSLPWDRGTGELFF
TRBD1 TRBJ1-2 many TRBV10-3 TGTGCCATCACACAGGGGGACCCTAACTATGGCTACACCTTC CAITQGDPNYGYTF
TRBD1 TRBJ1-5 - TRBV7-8 TGTGCCAGCAGCCTAGACAGGGCCGACAATCAGCCCCAGCATTTT CASSLDRADNQPQHF
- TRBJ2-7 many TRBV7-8 TGTGCCAGCAGCTCAACCCAAGTTTCCTACGAGCAGTACTTC CASSSTQVSYEQYF
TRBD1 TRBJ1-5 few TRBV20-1 TGCAGTGCTAGAGATAGAGACAGGGAGGGACATCAGCCCCAGCATTTT CSARDRDREGHQPQHF
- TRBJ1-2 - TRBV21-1 TGTGCCAGCACCCAAGGTGGGGGCTGCGGCTACACCTTC CASTQGGGCGYTF
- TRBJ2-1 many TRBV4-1 TGCGCCAGCAGCCACCGACACACTAGCCCAGAGGAGCAGTTCTTC CASSHRHTSPEEQFF
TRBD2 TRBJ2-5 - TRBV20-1 TGCAGTGCTAGAGATCGGCTAGCGGGAGCCAGGGAGACCCAGTACTTC CSARDRLAGARETQYF
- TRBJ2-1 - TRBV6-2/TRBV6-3 TGTGCCAGCAGTTACTCGGGGAGAGGGGGCAATGAGCAGTTCTTC CASSYSGRGGNEQFF
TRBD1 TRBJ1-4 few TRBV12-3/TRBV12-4 TGTGCCAGCAGTGCGGGACAGGGGACTGAAAAACTGTTTTTT CASSAGQGTEKLFF
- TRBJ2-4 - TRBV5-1 TGCGCCAGCACGGACGGGCTCAAAAACATTCAGTACTTC CASTDGLKNIQYF
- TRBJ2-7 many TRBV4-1 TGCGCCAGCAGCCAAGATCTGATGGAAACTTACGAGCAGTACTTC CASSQDLMETYEQYF
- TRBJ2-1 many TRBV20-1 TGCAGTGCTAGATCCGGCCTAAGGCGTGCCGGGGTGGATGAGCAGTTCTTC CSARSGLRRAGVDEQFF
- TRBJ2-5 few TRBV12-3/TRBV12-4 TGTGCCAGCACCTTGGGAGGGGGCCAAAGTGAGACCCAGTACTTC CASTLGGGQSETQYF
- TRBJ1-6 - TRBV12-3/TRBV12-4 TGTGCCATCGTGACGGGCTATAATTCACCCCTCCACTTT CAIVTGYNSPLHF
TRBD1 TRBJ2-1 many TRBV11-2 TGTGCCAGCATGGGGCACAGGGGCTACAATGAGCAGTTCTTC CASMGHRGYNEQFF
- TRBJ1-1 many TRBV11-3 TGTGCCAGCAGCTTTGACGGAACCCTTGAAGCTTTCTTT CASSFDGTLEAFF
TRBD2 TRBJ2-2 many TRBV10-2 TGCGCCAGCGCAGTCAGGACTAGTAGATCGGCCGGGGAGCTGTTTTTT CASAVRTSRSAGELFF
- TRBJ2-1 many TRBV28 TGTGCCAGCAGTTTTAGAAGCGGGCCCTACAATGAGCAGTTCTTC CASSFRSGPYNEQFF
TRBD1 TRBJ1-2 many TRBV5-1 TGCGCCAGCAGCTTCTCAGGGGGCGGGCCTGGCTACACCTTC CASSFSGGGPGYTF
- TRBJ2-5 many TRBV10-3 TGTGCCATCAGCCAGGACCAAGAGACCCAGTACTTC CAISQDQETQYF
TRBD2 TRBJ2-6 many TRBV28 TGTGCCAGCAGTTCGGGACTAGCGGGAGACTCTGGGGCCAACGTCCTGACTTTC CASSSGLAGDSGANVLTF
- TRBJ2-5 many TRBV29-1 TGCAGCGTTGAGGACGGCTACCAAGAGACCCAGTACTTC CSVEDGYQETQYF
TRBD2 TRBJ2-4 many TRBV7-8 TGTGCCAGCAGCCCGAGGACTAGCGTAACAAACATTCAGTACTTC CASSPRTSVTNIQYF
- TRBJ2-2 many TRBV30 TGTGCCTGGAGAGCCGGCCACAACACCGGGGAGCTGTTTTTT CAWRAGHNTGELFF